This T cell receptor beta chain was sequenced during a study of T cell responses to AZD1222 COVID-19 vaccine. Measured with immunoSEQ multiplex PCR; TCRdb has only the in-frame clones, and not every one. The table has 100,000 to 150,000 clones, 80% to 90% seen once. Study results and limitations: Targeting of unmutated variant regions was reportedly seen in nearly half of spike-specific TCRs. Clonal diversity was possibly underestimated, and the donors were mostly white British, with more females.

V trimming: 3 bases; J trimming: 5 bases; junction bases outside the gene matches: 10. Per the germline V gene, CDR1 is KGHSH and CDR2 is LQKENI. The CDR3 has 15 residues. In its sample, this clone was seen once. Its antigen is currently unknown. The starting material was peripheral blood, obtained on day 0 of AZD1222 vaccination. The rearrangement uses TRBV18 and TRBJ2-7; 7 bases align to TRBD2. This TCR was recovered from an adult in good health. The CDR3 DNA reads as TGTGCCAGCTCACCGACTAGCAGGACGGGGGACGAGCAGTACTTC. Protein sequence: CASSPTSRTGDEQYF.